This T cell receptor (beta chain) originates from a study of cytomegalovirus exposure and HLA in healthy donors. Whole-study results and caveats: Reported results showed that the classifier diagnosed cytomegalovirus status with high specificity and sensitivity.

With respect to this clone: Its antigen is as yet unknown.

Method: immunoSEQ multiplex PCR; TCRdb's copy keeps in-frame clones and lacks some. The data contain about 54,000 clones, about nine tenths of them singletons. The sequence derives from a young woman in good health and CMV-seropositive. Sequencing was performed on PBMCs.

In DNA, the CDR3 is TGTGCCAGCAGCATTCGGCGGGCCACTGAAGCTTTCTTT. Amino acid sequence: CASSIRRATEAFF. The chain couples TRBV11-3 to TRBJ1-1; no definite D call. Germline-derived CDR1 and CDR2 are SGHNT and YENEEA. Trimming cost V 5 bases and J 4 bases, with 11 bases left between them. This CDR3 has 13 residues.